Listed below are T cell receptor beta chains from one sample, sequenced in a study of blood T cells in healthy people across ages. TCRdb re-derived calls from the 5' RACE reads in MiXCR, one entry per CDR3 protein. The sample lists over 1,200,000 distinct CDR3 sequences, 55% to 75% seen once, with over 5% in the top ten. The specimen sequenced was blood. The source is a man aged 18 to 30 in good health. CDR3s include the opening cysteine and the closing phenylalanine or tryptophan. The D gene is left open where the match is weak. Some rows have no size entry. The others give once, few or many, or a class for an expanded clone.

CDR3nt,CDR3aa,d_gene,abundance,j_gene,v_gene
TGTGCCAGCAGCTTAGTGGGACAGGGAATTTCAGGAGCTTTCTTT,CASSLVGQGISGAFF,TRBD1,once,TRBJ1-1,TRBV7-6
TGCAGCGCCGTTTGGCAGGGAGCCTACGAGCAGTACTTC,CSAVWQGAYEQYF,.,.,TRBJ2-7,TRBV29-1
TGTGCCAGCAGTTCCTCCCGGACTCTCTACGAGCAGTACTTC,CASSSSRTLYEQYF,.,.,TRBJ2-7,TRBV27
TGTGCCAGCGGGCAGGGTTGGAACACTGAAGCTTTCTTT,CASGQGWNTEAFF,.,.,TRBJ1-1,TRBV6-1
TGTGCCGGCAGCCCCCTTTATAACACAGATACGCAGTATTTT,CAGSPLYNTDTQYF,.,.,TRBJ2-3,TRBV14
TGTGCCAGCAGTCTTACTTGGGACAGGGGCTACGAGCAGTACTTC,CASSLTWDRGYEQYF,TRBD1,.,TRBJ2-7,TRBV27
TGTGCCAGCAGTTACATGACAGGGGTGAACTACGAGCAGTACTTC,CASSYMTGVNYEQYF,TRBD1,.,TRBJ2-7,TRBV6-6
TGTGCCATCAGTGCAAATAACATTCAGTACTTC,CAISANNIQYF,.,.,TRBJ2-4,TRBV10-3
TGCAGCGTTCGGCTGGACAGGGCTCCCTACGAGCAGTACTTC,CSVRLDRAPYEQYF,TRBD1,.,TRBJ2-7,TRBV29-1
TGTGCCAGCAGCCAAGAAGGGTCTCGAGGCTACGAGCAGTACTTC,CASSQEGSRGYEQYF,.,.,TRBJ2-7,TRBV4-2
TGTGCCACGGCGGGAGGGCCTCAAAATGAGCAGTACTTC,CATAGGPQNEQYF,TRBD2,.,TRBJ2-7,TRBV6-5
TGTGCCAGCAGCCAAGGGAGGTATGGCGGGTCCTACGAGCAGTACTTC,CASSQGRYGGSYEQYF,.,few,TRBJ2-7,TRBV3-1
TGTGCCAGCAGTTACTCAGGGGGGATGGAGACCCAGTACTTC,CASSYSGGMETQYF,.,many,TRBJ2-5,TRBV6-5
TGCGCCAGCAGCCAAGATCCCCAGGACGAGCAGTACTTC,CASSQDPQDEQYF,.,.,TRBJ2-7,TRBV4-1
TGTGCCAGCAGTCGCCTAGGCCCCTCCTACAATGAGCAGTTCTTC,CASSRLGPSYNEQFF,.,few,TRBJ2-1,TRBV6-2/TRBV6-3
TGCAGCGTACATAGTGGGGGCCTGCAAGAGACCCAGTACTTC,CSVHSGGLQETQYF,.,.,TRBJ2-5,TRBV29-1
TGCAGTGCTAGAGATCACGAGACTAGGAATGGCTACACCTTC,CSARDHETRNGYTF,.,few,TRBJ1-2,TRBV20-1
TGTGCCAGCCGACTTGGGCAGGTCACTGAAGCTTTCTTT,CASRLGQVTEAFF,.,.,TRBJ1-1,TRBV5-5
TGTGCCAGCAGTTCCCTGACAGGGATCTACGAGCAGTACTTC,CASSSLTGIYEQYF,TRBD1,.,TRBJ2-7,TRBV27
TGTGCCAGCAGCCCGGTCCCAACGACCATTAATTCACCCCTCCACTTT,CASSPVPTTINSPLHF,.,.,TRBJ1-6,TRBV4-2
TGTGCCACCAGCAGAGCGACTAGCGGCTACGAGCAGTACTTC,CATSRATSGYEQYF,TRBD2,.,TRBJ2-7,TRBV15
TGTGCCATCAGTGACCCGAGGCGTACTAGCTTAGGATCCACAGATACGCAGTATTTT,CAISDPRRTSLGSTDTQYF,.,.,TRBJ2-3,TRBV10-3